This TCR beta chain was identified in a study of T cells in localized non-small cell lung cancer. The study's findings and limits: Maximal T cell clonality occurred in uninvolved adjacent lung, with tumor ranking below it.

Comments on this clone: What it binds is not known.

Per the germline V gene, CDR1 is LGHNA and CDR2 is YSLEER. CDR3 size: 13 residues. V lost 6 bases to trimming and J lost 0 bases, with 8 bases between them. Here immunoSEQ multiplex PCR was the method, and the copy in TCRdb shows in-frame clones only, minus some. The sample consists of 25,000 to 35,000 clones, 80% of them appearing once. The TCR sequence derives from a male donor aged 60 or over with stage III squamous cell lung carcinoma. The sample in question was peripheral blood, obtained before any cancer treatment. The chain recombines TRBV4-3 with TRBJ1-1; D not resolved. CDR3 sequence reads: CASRRDLNTEAFF. The CDR3 region has the DNA TGCGCCAGCAGGCGGGATTTGAACACTGAAGCTTTCTTT.